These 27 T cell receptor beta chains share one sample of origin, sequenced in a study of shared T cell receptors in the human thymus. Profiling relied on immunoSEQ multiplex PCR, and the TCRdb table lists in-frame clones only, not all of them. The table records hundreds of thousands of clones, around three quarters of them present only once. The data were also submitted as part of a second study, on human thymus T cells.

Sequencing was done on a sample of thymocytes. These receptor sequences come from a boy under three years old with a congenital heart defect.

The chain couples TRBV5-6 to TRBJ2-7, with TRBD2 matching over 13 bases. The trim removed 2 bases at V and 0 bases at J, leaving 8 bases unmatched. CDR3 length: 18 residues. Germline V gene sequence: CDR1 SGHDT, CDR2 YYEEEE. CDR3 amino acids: CASSLAGTSGESSYEQYF. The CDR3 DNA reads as TGTGCCAGCAGCTTAGCCGGGACTAGCGGGGAGAGCTCCTACGAGCAGTACTTC.

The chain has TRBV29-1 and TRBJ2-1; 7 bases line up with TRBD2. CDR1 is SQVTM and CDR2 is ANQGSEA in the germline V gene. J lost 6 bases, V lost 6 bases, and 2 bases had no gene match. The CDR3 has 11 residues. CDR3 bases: TGCAGCGTGCGGACTAGCAATGAGCAGTTCTTC. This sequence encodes CSVRTSNEQFF.

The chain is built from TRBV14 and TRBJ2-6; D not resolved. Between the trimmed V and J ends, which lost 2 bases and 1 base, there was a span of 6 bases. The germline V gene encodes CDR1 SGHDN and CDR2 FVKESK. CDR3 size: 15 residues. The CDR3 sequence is CASSQMASGANVLTF. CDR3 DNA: TGTGCCAGCAGCCAAATGGCATCTGGGGCCAACGTCCTGACTTTC.

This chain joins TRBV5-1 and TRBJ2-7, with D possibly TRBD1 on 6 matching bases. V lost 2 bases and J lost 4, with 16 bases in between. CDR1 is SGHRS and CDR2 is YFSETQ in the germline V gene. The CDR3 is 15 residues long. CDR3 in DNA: TGCGCCAGCAGCTTAAACAGGGAAGGGTCGTACGAGCAGTACTTC. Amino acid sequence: CASSLNREGSYEQYF.

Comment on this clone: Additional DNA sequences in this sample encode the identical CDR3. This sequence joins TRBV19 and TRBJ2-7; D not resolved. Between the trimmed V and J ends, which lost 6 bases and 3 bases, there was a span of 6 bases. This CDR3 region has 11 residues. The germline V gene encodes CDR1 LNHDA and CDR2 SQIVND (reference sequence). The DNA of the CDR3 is TGTGCCAGTAGCAACTACTACGAGCAGTACTTC. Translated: CASSNYYEQYF.

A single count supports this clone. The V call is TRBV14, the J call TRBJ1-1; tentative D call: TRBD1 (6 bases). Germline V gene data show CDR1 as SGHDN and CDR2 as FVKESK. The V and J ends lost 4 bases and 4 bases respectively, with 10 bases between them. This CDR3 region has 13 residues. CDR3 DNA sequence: TGTGCCAGCAGCCCTGGGGGGGCCACTGAAGCTTTCTTT. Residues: CASSPGGATEAFF.

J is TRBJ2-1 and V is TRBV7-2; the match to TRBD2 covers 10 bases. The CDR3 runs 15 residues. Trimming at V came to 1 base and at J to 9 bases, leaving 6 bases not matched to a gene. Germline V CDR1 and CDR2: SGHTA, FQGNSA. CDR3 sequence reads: CASSLGAGGLIEQFF. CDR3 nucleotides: TGTGCCAGCAGCTTAGGAGCGGGAGGGTTAATTGAGCAGTTCTTC.

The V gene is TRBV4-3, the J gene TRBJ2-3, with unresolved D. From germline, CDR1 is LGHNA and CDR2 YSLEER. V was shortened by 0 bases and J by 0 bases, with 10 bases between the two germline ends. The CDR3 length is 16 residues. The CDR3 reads CASSQDLADSTDTQYF. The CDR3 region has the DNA TGCGCCAGCAGCCAAGATTTGGCAGATAGCACAGATACGCAGTATTTT.

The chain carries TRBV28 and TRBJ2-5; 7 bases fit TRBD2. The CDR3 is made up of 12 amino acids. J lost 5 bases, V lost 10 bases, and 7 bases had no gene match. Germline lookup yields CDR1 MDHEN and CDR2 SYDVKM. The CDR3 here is CATGRLAETQYF. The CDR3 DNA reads TGTGCCACCGGGAGGCTAGCGGAGACCCAGTACTTC.

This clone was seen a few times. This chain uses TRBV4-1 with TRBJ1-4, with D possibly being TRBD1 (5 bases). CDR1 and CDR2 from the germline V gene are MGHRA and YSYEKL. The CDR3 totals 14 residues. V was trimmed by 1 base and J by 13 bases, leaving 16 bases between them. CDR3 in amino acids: CASSQAGGGVGLFF. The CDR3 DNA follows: TGCGCCAGCAGCCAAGCCGGTGGGGGGGTTGGACTGTTTTTT.

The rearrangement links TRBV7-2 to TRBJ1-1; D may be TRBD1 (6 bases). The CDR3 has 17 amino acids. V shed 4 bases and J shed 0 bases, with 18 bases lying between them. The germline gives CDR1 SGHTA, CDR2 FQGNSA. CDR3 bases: TGTGCCAGCAGCTCAAAACACAGGGACCGGATGAACACTGAAGCTTTCTTT. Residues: CASSSKHRDRMNTEAFF.

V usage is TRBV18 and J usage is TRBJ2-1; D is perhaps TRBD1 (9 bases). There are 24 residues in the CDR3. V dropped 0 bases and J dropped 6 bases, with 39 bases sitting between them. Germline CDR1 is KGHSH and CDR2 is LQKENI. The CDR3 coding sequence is TGTGCCAGCTCACCACCTAACGGGACAGGGCAACGTATGCTTCAAGGAGCGGGAGTCAATGAGCAGTTCTTC. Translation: CASSPPNGTGQRMLQGAGVNEQFF.

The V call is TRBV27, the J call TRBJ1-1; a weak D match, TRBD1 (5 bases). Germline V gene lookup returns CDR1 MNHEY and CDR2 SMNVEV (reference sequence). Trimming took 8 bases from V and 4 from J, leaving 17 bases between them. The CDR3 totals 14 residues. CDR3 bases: TGTGCCAGCGGTGAACCAGGGTCCGGCACTGAAGCTTTCTTT. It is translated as CASGEPGSGTEAFF.

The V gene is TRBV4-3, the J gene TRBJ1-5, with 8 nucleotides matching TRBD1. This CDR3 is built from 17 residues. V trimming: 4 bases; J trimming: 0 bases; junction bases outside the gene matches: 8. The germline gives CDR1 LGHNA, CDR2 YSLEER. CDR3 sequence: CASSPDRGVHSNQPQHF. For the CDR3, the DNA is TGCGCCAGCAGCCCAGACAGGGGCGTCCATAGCAATCAGCCCCAGCATTTT.

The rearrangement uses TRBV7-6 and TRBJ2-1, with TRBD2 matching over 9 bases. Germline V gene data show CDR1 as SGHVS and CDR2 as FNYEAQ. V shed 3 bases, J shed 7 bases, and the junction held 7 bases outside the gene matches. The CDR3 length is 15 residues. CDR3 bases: TGTGCCAGCAGCTTTGACGCGGGAGGGCCTAATGAGCAGTTCTTC. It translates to CASSFDAGGPNEQFF.

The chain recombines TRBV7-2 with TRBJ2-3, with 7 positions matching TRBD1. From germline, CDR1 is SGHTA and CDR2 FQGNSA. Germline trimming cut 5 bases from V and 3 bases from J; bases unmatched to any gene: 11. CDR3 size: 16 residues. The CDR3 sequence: CASSLPTGKGTDTQYF. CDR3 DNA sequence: TGTGCCAGCAGCCTTCCGACAGGGAAAGGTACAGATACGCAGTATTTT.

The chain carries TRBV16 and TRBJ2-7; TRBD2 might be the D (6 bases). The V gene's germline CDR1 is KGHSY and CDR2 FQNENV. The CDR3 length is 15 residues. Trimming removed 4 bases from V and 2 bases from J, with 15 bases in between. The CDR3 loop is CASSPDPSETYEQYF. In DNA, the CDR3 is TGTGCCAGCAGCCCCGACCCTAGCGAAACCTACGAGCAGTACTTC.

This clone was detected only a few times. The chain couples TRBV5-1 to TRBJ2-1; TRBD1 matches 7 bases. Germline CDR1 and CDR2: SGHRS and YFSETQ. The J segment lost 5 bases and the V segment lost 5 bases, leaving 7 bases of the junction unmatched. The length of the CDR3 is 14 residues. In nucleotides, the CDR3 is TGCGCCAGCAGTCCCGGGACAGCGCACAATGAGCAGTTCTTC. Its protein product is CASSPGTAHNEQFF.

The CDR3 DNA follows: TGTGCCAGCAGCTTGGGCGGGGGGACCTCCTACGAGCAGTACTTC. Protein sequence: CASSLGGGTSYEQYF. The chain carries TRBV11-3 and TRBJ2-7, with TRBD2 matching 8 bases. CDR1 is SGHNT, CDR2 YENEEA, per germline. The CDR3 extends over 15 amino acids. Trimming removed 3 bases from V and 0 bases from J; junction bases left unmatched: 4.

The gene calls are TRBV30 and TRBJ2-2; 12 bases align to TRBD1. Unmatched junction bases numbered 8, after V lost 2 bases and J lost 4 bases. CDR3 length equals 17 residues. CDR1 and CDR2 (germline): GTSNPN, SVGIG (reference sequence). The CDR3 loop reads CAWSLGQGARATGELFF. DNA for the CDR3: TGTGCCTGGAGTTTGGGACAGGGGGCTCGGGCCACCGGGGAGCTGTTTTTT.

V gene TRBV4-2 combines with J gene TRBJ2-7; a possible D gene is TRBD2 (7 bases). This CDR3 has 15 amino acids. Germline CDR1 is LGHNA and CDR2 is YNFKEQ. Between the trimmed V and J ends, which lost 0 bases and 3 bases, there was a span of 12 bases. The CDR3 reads CASSQERGRFYEQYF. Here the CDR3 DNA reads TGTGCCAGCAGCCAAGAGCGGGGGCGCTTCTACGAGCAGTACTTC.

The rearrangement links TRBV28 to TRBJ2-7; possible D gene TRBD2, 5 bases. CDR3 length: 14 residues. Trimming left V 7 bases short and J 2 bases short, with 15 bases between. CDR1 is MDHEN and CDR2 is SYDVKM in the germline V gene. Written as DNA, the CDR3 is TGTGCCAGCATCGGAAGGACTCCAGCCTACGAGCAGTACTTC. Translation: CASIGRTPAYEQYF.

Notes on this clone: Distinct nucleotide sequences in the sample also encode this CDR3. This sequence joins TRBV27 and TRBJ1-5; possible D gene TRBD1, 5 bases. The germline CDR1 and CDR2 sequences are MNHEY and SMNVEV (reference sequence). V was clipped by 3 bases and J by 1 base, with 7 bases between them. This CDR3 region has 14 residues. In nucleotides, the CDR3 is TGTGCCAGCAGTTTGGGGGGGAGCAATCAGCCCCAGCATTTT. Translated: CASSLGGSNQPQHF.

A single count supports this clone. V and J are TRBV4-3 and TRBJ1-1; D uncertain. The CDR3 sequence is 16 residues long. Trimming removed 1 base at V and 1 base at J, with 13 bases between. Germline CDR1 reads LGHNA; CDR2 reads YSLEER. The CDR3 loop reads CASSQGAREKNTEAFF. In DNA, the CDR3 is TGCGCCAGCAGCCAAGGGGCTAGGGAGAAGAACACTGAAGCTTTCTTT.

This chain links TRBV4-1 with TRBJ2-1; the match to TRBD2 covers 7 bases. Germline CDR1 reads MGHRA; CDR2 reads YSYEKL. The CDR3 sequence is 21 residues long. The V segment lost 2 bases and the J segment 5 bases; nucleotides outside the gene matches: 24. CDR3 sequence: CASSQRIGTIPDPLLDNEQFF. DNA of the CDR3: TGCGCCAGCAGCCAACGCATCGGGACTATCCCTGACCCGCTCCTAGACAATGAGCAGTTCTTC.

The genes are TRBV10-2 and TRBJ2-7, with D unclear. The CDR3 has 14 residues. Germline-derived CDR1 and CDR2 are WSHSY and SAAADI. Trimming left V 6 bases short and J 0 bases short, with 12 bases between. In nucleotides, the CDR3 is TGCGCCAGCAGCCCCGCTGCCAGCTCCTACGAGCAGTACTTC. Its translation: CASSPAASSYEQYF.

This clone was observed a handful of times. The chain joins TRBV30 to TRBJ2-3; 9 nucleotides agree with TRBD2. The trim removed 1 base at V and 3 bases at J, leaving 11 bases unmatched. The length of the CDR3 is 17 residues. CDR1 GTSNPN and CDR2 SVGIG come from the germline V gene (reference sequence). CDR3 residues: CAWSASGGAGGTDTQYF. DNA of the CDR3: TGTGCCTGGAGTGCAAGTGGTGGGGCGGGAGGGACAGATACGCAGTATTTT.